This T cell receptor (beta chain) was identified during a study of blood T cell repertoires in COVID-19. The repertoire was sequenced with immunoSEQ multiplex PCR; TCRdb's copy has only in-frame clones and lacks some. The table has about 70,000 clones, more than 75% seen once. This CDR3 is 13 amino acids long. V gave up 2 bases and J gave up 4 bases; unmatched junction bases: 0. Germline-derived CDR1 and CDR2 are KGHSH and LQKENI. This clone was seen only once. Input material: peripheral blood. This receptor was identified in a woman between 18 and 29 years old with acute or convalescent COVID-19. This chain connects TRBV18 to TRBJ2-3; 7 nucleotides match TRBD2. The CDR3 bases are TGTGCCAGCTCACCAGGGGGGGCAGATACGCAGTATTTT. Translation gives CASSPGGADTQYF.